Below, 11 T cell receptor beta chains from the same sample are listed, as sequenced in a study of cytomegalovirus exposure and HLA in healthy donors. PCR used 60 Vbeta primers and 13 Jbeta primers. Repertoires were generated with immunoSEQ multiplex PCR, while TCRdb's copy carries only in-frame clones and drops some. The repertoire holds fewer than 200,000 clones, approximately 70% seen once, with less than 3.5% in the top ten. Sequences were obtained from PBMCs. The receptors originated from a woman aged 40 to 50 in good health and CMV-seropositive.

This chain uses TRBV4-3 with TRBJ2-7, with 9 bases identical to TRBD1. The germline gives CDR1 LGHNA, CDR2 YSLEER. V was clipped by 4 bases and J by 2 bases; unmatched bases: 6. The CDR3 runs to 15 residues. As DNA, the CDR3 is TGCGCCAGCAGCCGAGGGACAGGGAAAACCTACGAGCAGTACTTC. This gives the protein CASSRGTGKTYEQYF.

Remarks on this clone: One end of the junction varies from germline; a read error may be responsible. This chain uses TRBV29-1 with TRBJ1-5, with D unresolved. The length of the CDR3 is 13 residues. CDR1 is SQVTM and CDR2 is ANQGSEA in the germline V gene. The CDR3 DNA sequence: TGCAGCGTTGTCCCCCATCCGGGTCAGCCCCAGAATTTT. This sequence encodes CSVVPHPGQPQNF.

CDR3 in amino acids: CASRVGAGNTIYF. CDR3 DNA sequence: TGTGCCAGTAGAGTGGGGGCAGGAAACACCATATATTTT. V usage is TRBV19 and J usage is TRBJ1-3; D may be TRBD1 (6 bases). With 6 bases removed from V and 4 bases from J, the gap between germline ends came to 10 bases. Germline CDR1 LNHDA, CDR2 SQIVND (reference sequence). The CDR3 contains 13 residues. The entire variable domain, with the rest obtained from reference TRBV19 and TRBJ1-3, is as follows: DGGITQSPKYLFRKEGQNVTLSCEQNLNHDAMYWYRQDPGQGLRLIYYSQIVNDFQKGDIAEGYSVSREKKESFPLTVTSAQKNPTAFYLCASRVGAGNTIYFGEGSWLTVV.

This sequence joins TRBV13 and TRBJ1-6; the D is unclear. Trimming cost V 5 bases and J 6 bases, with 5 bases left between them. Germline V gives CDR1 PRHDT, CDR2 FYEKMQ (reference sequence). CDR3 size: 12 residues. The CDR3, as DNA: TGTGCCAGCAGCACTTCTAATTCACCCCTCCACTTT. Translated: CASSTSNSPLHF.

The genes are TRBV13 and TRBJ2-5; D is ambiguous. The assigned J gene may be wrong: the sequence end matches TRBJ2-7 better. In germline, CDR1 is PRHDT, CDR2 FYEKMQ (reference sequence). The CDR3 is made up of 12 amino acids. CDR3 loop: CASSFFNYEQYF. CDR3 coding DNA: TGTGCCAGCAGCTTTTTCAACTACGAGCAGTACTTC.

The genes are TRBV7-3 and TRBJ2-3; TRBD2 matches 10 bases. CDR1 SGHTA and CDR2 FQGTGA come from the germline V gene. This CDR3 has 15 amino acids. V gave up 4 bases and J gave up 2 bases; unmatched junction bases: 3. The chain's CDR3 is CASSWGLAYTDTQYF. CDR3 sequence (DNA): TGTGCCAGCAGCTGGGGACTAGCGTACACAGATACGCAGTATTTT.

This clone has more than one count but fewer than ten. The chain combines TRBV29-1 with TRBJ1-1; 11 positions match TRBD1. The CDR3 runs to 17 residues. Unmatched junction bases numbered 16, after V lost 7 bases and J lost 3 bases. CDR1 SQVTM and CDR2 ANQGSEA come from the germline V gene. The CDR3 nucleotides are TGCAGCGGTTTAAAGTGGGGGACAGGGGGAGGATACACTGAAGCTTTCTTT. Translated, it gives CSGLKWGTGGGYTEAFF.

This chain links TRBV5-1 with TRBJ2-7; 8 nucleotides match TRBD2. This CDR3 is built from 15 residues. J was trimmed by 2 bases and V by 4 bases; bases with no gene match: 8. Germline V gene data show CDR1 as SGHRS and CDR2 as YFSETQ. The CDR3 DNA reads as TGCGCCAGCAGCCTAGGACTAGCTGTAGCCTACGAGCAGTACTTC. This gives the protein CASSLGLAVAYEQYF.

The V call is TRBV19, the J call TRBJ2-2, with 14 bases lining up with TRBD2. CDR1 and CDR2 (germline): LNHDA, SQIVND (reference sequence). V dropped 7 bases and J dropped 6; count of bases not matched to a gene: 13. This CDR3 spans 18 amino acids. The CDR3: CASTGTGTSGGFSGELFF. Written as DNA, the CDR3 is TGTGCCAGTACCGGGACCGGGACTAGCGGGGGATTCTCCGGGGAGCTGTTTTTT.

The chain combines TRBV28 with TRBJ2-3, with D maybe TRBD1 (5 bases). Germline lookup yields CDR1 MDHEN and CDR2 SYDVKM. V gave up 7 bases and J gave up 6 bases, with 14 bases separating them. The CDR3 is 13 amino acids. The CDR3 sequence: CASTNPGSDTQYF. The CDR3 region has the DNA TGTGCCAGCACCAACCCAGGGTCGGATACGCAGTATTTT. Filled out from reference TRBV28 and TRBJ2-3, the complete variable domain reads DVKVTQSSRYLVKRTGEKVFLECVQDMDHENMFWYRQDPGLGLRLIYFSYDVKMKEKGDIPEGYSVSREKKERFSLILESASTNQTSMYLCASTNPGSDTQYFGPGTRLTVL.

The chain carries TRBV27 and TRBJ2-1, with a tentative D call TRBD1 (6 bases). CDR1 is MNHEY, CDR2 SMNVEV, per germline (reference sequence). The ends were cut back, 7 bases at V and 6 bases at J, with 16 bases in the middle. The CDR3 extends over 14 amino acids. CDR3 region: CASTRQENFNEQFF. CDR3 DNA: TGTGCCAGCACAAGACAGGAGAACTTCAATGAGCAGTTCTTC.